Below, 6 T cell receptor beta chains from the same sample are listed, as sequenced in a study of blood T cell repertoires in COVID-19. Clones were read by immunoSEQ multiplex PCR, and TCRdb kept only the in-frame ones, dropping some. The sample contains 140,000 to 150,000 clones, about 87% of which appear only once. The sample consisted of peripheral blood. The receptors here all came from a human donor with COVID-19, enrolled during active disease. The donor label of this sample is uncertain.

The chain couples TRBV14 to TRBJ1-1, with unresolved D. CDR1 and CDR2 from the germline V gene are SGHDN and FVKESK. The CDR3 runs 15 residues. The ends were cut back, 2 bases at V and 2 bases at J, with 12 bases in the middle. The CDR3 is CASSQREASNTEAFF. CDR3 nucleotides: TGTGCCAGCAGCCAAAGAGAGGCCAGCAACACTGAAGCTTTCTTT.

The rearrangement uses TRBV5-4 and TRBJ2-2; 7 bases align to TRBD1. Unmatched junction bases numbered 2, after V lost 3 bases and J lost 3 bases. Germline-derived CDR1 and CDR2 are SGHNT and YYREEE (reference sequence). The CDR3 is made up of 14 amino acids. The CDR3 bases are TGTGCCAGCAGCTCGACAGGGTACACCGGGGAGCTGTTTTTT. Protein product: CASSSTGYTGELFF.

The rearrangement uses TRBV4-1 and TRBJ1-4; D remains unclear. V was cut by 1 base and J by 0 bases, with 9 bases left in between. The CDR3 contains 16 residues. CDR1 and CDR2 (germline): MGHRA, YSYEKL. CDR3 loop: CASSQGARSTNEKLFF. The CDR3 nucleotides are TGCGCCAGCAGCCAAGGTGCGCGGTCAACTAATGAAAAACTGTTTTTT.

This clone has just one count. The rearrangement links TRBV25-1 to TRBJ1-2; the match to TRBD1 covers 7 bases. Germline V gene sequence: CDR1 MGHDK, CDR2 SYGVNS. With V trimmed by 2 bases and J by 2 bases, 5 bases remained unmatched. The CDR3 consists of 15 residues. CDR3 amino acids: CASSEGNRGNYGYTF. The DNA of the CDR3 is TGTGCCAGCAGTGAAGGTAACAGGGGAAACTATGGCTACACCTTC.

The CDR3 loop reads CASSLQGKENQPQHF. In DNA, the CDR3 is TGCGCCAGCAGTTTACAGGGGAAGGAAAATCAGCCCCAGCATTTT. V and J are TRBV10-2 and TRBJ1-5; TRBD1 matches at 7 bases. This CDR3 spans 15 amino acids. The junction had 8 bases not matched to a gene; V was cut back by 5 bases and J by 4 bases. Looked up from germline, CDR1 is WSHSY and CDR2 is SAAADI.

The chain couples TRBV18 to TRBJ2-1, with unresolved D. Trimming took off 0 bases at V and 0 bases at J, with 15 bases between the two ends. The CDR3 is 18 residues long. CDR1 is KGHSH and CDR2 is LQKENI in the germline V gene. CDR3 loop: CASSPPFFETYSYNEQFF. CDR3 nucleotides: TGTGCCAGCTCACCACCCTTCTTCGAAACCTACTCCTACAATGAGCAGTTCTTC.